The subject of this entry is one T cell receptor beta chain. Its antigen is currently unknown. Vbeta (60) and Jbeta (13) primers were used in the PCR. Repertoires were generated with immunoSEQ multiplex PCR, while TCRdb's copy carries only in-frame clones and drops some. Seen here are roughly 180,000 clones, about 77% observed once, and the top ten hold 2.9%. Losses at the gene ends were 3 bases for V and 7 bases for J; bases not matched to a gene: 13. This CDR3 is 18 amino acids long. CDR1 is SGHRS, CDR2 YFSETQ, per germline. This entry belongs to a study of cytomegalovirus exposure and HLA in healthy donors. General study points: HLA alleles were associated with around 17,000 TCR beta sequences in a later analysis at 0.05 false discovery rate. The likely origin of a cluster of highly shared sequence variants was a sequencing artifact.

This TCR was sampled from a female donor in good health and CMV-seronegative. The rearrangement joins TRBV5-1 to TRBJ2-2; 12 nucleotides align to TRBD1. Sequenced input: PBMCs. Here the CDR3 DNA reads TGCGCCAGCAGCTCCTCGGGGACAGGGGGCTGGGACGGCGGGGAGCTGTTTTTT. It encodes CASSSSGTGGWDGGELFF.